This is a list of T cell receptor beta chains from one sample in a study of identical twins. TCRdb analysed the 5' RACE reads with MiXCR anew, one entry per CDR3 protein. The sample contains approximately 190,000 distinct CDR3 sequences, about 16% of which appear only once. This sample also appeared in a second study, on T cells expressing NK-cell markers.

Material for sequencing was CD8+ T cells sorted from blood. The receptor set was obtained from a woman between 18 and 29 years old in good health. Both conserved end residues are part of each CDR3. The D gene is left open where the match is weak. Expanded clones are given a class, and other clones once, few, many or no size at all.

clone_size | j_call | d_call | v_call | cdr3_nt | cdr3_aa
. | TRBJ2-4 | TRBD1 | TRBV25-1 | TGTGCCAGCCGGGGACAGGGGCTGGCCAAAAACATTCAGTACTTC | CASRGQGLAKNIQYF
many | TRBJ1-5 | . | TRBV6-1 | TGTGCCAGCTCGGACTCGGACGACAATCAGCCCCAGCATTTT | CASSDSDDNQPQHF
few | TRBJ2-3 | . | TRBV21-1 | TGTGCCAGCAGCAAAAGGACTAGCGGGAGCACAGATACGCAGTATTTT | CASSKRTSGSTDTQYF
few | TRBJ2-1 | TRBD1 | TRBV12-3/TRBV12-4 | TGTGCCAGCAGTTTTCTGACAGGGCGCAATGAGCAGTTCTTC | CASSFLTGRNEQFF
many | TRBJ2-7 | . | TRBV7-9 | TGTGCCAGCAGCTTAGAAAGCTACGAGCAGTACTTC | CASSLESYEQYF
few | TRBJ2-2 | TRBD2 | TRBV12-3/TRBV12-4 | TGTGCCAGCAGTTTGTCTGGGGGGGATAACACCGGGGAGCTGTTTTTT | CASSLSGGDNTGELFF
few | TRBJ2-7 | . | TRBV3-1 | TGTGCCAGCAGCCAAGAGTGGGGACTTGGTCCCCAACTCGAGCAGTACTTC | CASSQEWGLGPQLEQYF
. | TRBJ2-7 | . | TRBV12-3/TRBV12-4 | TGTGCCAGCAGTCCTTACGTCTCCTACGAGCAGTACTTC | CASSPYVSYEQYF
few | TRBJ2-1 | TRBD2 | TRBV4-3 | TGCGCCAGCAGCCAAGAAACTAGCGGGAGTGTCGAGCAGTTCTTC | CASSQETSGSVEQFF
few | TRBJ2-5 | . | TRBV18 | TGTGCCAGCGAGGACACCTCGCGCCAAGAGACCCAGTACTTC | CASEDTSRQETQYF
. | TRBJ2-1 | . | TRBV7-9 | TGTGCCAGCAGCTCGTCTAAAACCTGGGGTGAGCAGTTCTTC | CASSSSKTWGEQFF
. | TRBJ2-5 | . | TRBV6-5 | TGTGCCAGCAGTACGACCGGCGAGACCCAGTACTTC | CASSTTGETQYF
. | TRBJ2-1 | . | TRBV9 | TGTGCCAGCAGCGTAGTCGGACAGCCGCTTCCTGAGCAGTTCTTC | CASSVVGQPLPEQFF